This is a list of T cell receptor beta chains from one sample in a study of T cell responses to AZD1222 COVID-19 vaccine. Assay: immunoSEQ multiplex PCR; the TCRdb copy retains only in-frame clones and omits some. The sample includes more than 150,000 clones, 88% of them seen just once. This specimen consisted of peripheral blood, obtained 28 days after the second AZD1222 dose. These receptors came from an adult who received the AZD1222 COVID-19 vaccine. Both conserved end residues are part of each CDR3. Each record gives: J gene, clone size, D gene, V gene, CDR3 DNA, CDR3 protein. A D gene is named only where the DNA matches it firmly. Size values are once, few and many counts, or a class for expanded clones, and some rows have none.

j_call: TRBJ1-4
clone_size: .
d_call: .
v_call: TRBV19
cdr3_nt: TGTGCCAGTAGTAGAACCGGGACGGGAAATGAAAAACTGTTTTTT
cdr3_aa: CASSRTGTGNEKLFF

j_call: TRBJ2-1
clone_size: .
d_call: .
v_call: TRBV7-3
cdr3_nt: TGTGCCAGCAGCTTAACGGGGGCGGCCGAGCAGTTCTTC
cdr3_aa: CASSLTGAAEQFF

j_call: TRBJ2-3
clone_size: .
d_call: .
v_call: TRBV7-9
cdr3_nt: TGTGCCAGCAGCAGCCCGGGCGGACCAGATACGCAGTATTTT
cdr3_aa: CASSSPGGPDTQYF

j_call: TRBJ1-6
clone_size: once
d_call: .
v_call: TRBV7-8
cdr3_nt: TGTGCCAGCAGCTTAGGGGTGGCTCAAAATTCACCCCTCCACTTT
cdr3_aa: CASSLGVAQNSPLHF

j_call: TRBJ2-7
clone_size: .
d_call: .
v_call: TRBV27
cdr3_nt: TGTGCCAGCAGTCTCGCGGGGTCGGCCTACGAGCAGTACTTC
cdr3_aa: CASSLAGSAYEQYF

j_call: TRBJ2-7
clone_size: .
d_call: .
v_call: TRBV30
cdr3_nt: TGTGCCTGGAGTGTTGAGAGCAGCTCCTACGAGCAGTACTTC
cdr3_aa: CAWSVESSSYEQYF

j_call: TRBJ2-5
clone_size: .
d_call: TRBD1
v_call: TRBV5-4
cdr3_nt: TGTGCCAGCAGCTTGGCGGGGACAGGGAGAGAGACCCAGTACTTC
cdr3_aa: CASSLAGTGRETQYF

j_call: TRBJ2-3
clone_size: .
d_call: TRBD1
v_call: TRBV9
cdr3_nt: TGTGCCAGCAGCCCACGGACAGGGGGGGGAGATACGCAGTATTTT
cdr3_aa: CASSPRTGGGDTQYF

j_call: TRBJ2-2
clone_size: .
d_call: TRBD2
v_call: TRBV7-3
cdr3_nt: TGTGCCAGCAGCTCGGGAGGGGTCGGGGAGCTGTTTTTT
cdr3_aa: CASSSGGVGELFF

j_call: TRBJ2-7
clone_size: once
d_call: .
v_call: TRBV21-1
cdr3_nt: TGTGCCAGCAGCAAAGATCAGGTTAGCAGGGGAAACGAGCAGTACTTC
cdr3_aa: CASSKDQVSRGNEQYF

j_call: TRBJ2-7
clone_size: .
d_call: .
v_call: TRBV13
cdr3_nt: TGTGCCAGCAGTTTTGGGACGACCTACGAGCAGTACTTC
cdr3_aa: CASSFGTTYEQYF

j_call: TRBJ2-1
clone_size: .
d_call: .
v_call: TRBV7-6
cdr3_nt: TGTGCCAGCAGCTTAAAAAGGGATGAGCAGTTCTTC
cdr3_aa: CASSLKRDEQFF

j_call: TRBJ2-7
clone_size: .
d_call: .
v_call: TRBV7-2
cdr3_nt: TGTGCCAGCAGCTTAGACCCCCCCCACGAGCAGTACTTC
cdr3_aa: CASSLDPPHEQYF

j_call: TRBJ1-3
clone_size: .
d_call: TRBD1
v_call: TRBV6-5
cdr3_nt: TGTGCCAGCAGTTACCGATCATCAGGGGGCGAAAACACCATATATTTT
cdr3_aa: CASSYRSSGGENTIYF

j_call: TRBJ2-1
clone_size: .
d_call: TRBD1
v_call: TRBV19
cdr3_nt: TGTGCCAGTAGTATACGCCGACAGGGGGAGCAGTTCTTC
cdr3_aa: CASSIRRQGEQFF

j_call: TRBJ2-1
clone_size: .
d_call: TRBD2
v_call: TRBV6-5
cdr3_nt: TGTGCCAGCAGTCGGTCCGGGACTAGCTACAATGAGCAGTTCTTC
cdr3_aa: CASSRSGTSYNEQFF

j_call: TRBJ2-5
clone_size: .
d_call: TRBD2
v_call: TRBV5-4
cdr3_nt: TGTGCCAGCAGCGGAGGGACTAGCCGAGAGACCCAGTACTTC
cdr3_aa: CASSGGTSRETQYF

j_call: TRBJ1-2
clone_size: .
d_call: TRBD1
v_call: TRBV24-1
cdr3_nt: TGTGCCACCAGTGATTCCGGGACAGTTTATGGCTACACCTTC
cdr3_aa: CATSDSGTVYGYTF

j_call: TRBJ2-7
clone_size: .
d_call: TRBD2
v_call: TRBV4-1
cdr3_nt: TGCGCCAGCAGCCAAGATTTAGCGGGACTAAAAGAGCAGTACTTC
cdr3_aa: CASSQDLAGLKEQYF

j_call: TRBJ2-4
clone_size: .
d_call: .
v_call: TRBV2
cdr3_nt: TGTGCCAGCACCGACGACGGCCCGGACATTCAGTACTTC
cdr3_aa: CASTDDGPDIQYF

j_call: TRBJ2-2
clone_size: .
d_call: .
v_call: TRBV6-2/TRBV6-3
cdr3_nt: TGTGCCAGCAGTTCCCTTGGGACCGGGGAGCTGTTTTTT
cdr3_aa: CASSSLGTGELFF

j_call: TRBJ2-5
clone_size: .
d_call: TRBD1
v_call: TRBV28
cdr3_nt: TGTGCCAGCAGCCCTGGACAGGGGAGGACCCAGTACTTC
cdr3_aa: CASSPGQGRTQYF

j_call: TRBJ2-2
clone_size: .
d_call: .
v_call: TRBV19
cdr3_nt: TGTGCCAGTAGAGGCGGGGCTAACACCGGGGAGCTGTTTTTT
cdr3_aa: CASRGGANTGELFF

j_call: TRBJ2-4
clone_size: .
d_call: TRBD2
v_call: TRBV6-2/TRBV6-3
cdr3_nt: TGTGCCAGCAGTTACGGCGGTAGCGGGATCTCCAAAAACATTCAGTACTTC
cdr3_aa: CASSYGGSGISKNIQYF

j_call: TRBJ1-6
clone_size: .
d_call: TRBD1
v_call: TRBV9
cdr3_nt: TGTGCCAGCAGCCCCAGAGGGGGCGATTCACCCCTCCACTTT
cdr3_aa: CASSPRGGDSPLHF

j_call: TRBJ2-4
clone_size: once
d_call: TRBD2
v_call: TRBV5-4
cdr3_nt: TGTGCCAGCAGCGGTGGTCTAGTCGGGGGGGATATTCAGTACTTC
cdr3_aa: CASSGGLVGGDIQYF

j_call: TRBJ1-6
clone_size: .
d_call: .
v_call: TRBV9
cdr3_nt: TGTGCCAGCAGCGAGCACACGGGCGGATCACCCCTCCACTTT
cdr3_aa: CASSEHTGGSPLHF

j_call: TRBJ2-7
clone_size: .
d_call: .
v_call: TRBV27
cdr3_nt: TGTGCCAGCAGGTCAGGACATAAAGGTTCCGCCTACGAGCAGTACTTC
cdr3_aa: CASRSGHKGSAYEQYF

j_call: TRBJ2-7
clone_size: .
d_call: .
v_call: TRBV6-5
cdr3_nt: TGTGCCAGCAGTCCTCACAGGGAGTCCTACGAGCAGTACTTC
cdr3_aa: CASSPHRESYEQYF

j_call: TRBJ2-3
clone_size: .
d_call: TRBD1
v_call: TRBV7-2
cdr3_nt: TGTGCCAGCAGCGGACAACAGGGGGATACGCAGTATTTT
cdr3_aa: CASSGQQGDTQYF

j_call: TRBJ1-1
clone_size: .
d_call: .
v_call: TRBV18
cdr3_nt: TGTGCCAGCTCACCAGGAGCGCAGAACACTGAAGCTTTCTTT
cdr3_aa: CASSPGAQNTEAFF

j_call: TRBJ2-6
clone_size: .
d_call: .
v_call: TRBV7-8
cdr3_nt: TGTGCCAGCAGCTTCCAGGGACTCATGGCCAACGTCCTGACTTTC
cdr3_aa: CASSFQGLMANVLTF

j_call: TRBJ1-4
clone_size: .
d_call: TRBD1
v_call: TRBV30
cdr3_nt: TGTGCCTGGAGTCGACAGGGATATTATGAAAAACTGTTTTTT
cdr3_aa: CAWSRQGYYEKLFF